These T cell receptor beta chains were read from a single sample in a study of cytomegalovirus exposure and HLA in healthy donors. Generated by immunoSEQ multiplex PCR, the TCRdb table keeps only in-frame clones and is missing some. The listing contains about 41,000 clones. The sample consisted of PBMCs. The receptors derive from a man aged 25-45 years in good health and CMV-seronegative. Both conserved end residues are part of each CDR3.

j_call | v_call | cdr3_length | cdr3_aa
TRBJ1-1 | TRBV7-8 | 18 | CASSLGAGYEGPWVTAFF
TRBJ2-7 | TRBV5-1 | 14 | CASSPDRFPYEQYF
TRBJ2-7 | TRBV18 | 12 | CASSPSSYEQYF
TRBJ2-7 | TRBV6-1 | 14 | CASSEVGGSYEQYF
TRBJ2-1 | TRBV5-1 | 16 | CASSSKSGPTAGEQFF
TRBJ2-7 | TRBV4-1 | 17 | CASSQGGTSGLSYEQYF
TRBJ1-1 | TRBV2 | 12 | CASSLADTEAFF
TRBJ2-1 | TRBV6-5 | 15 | CASSYSSGGYNEQFF
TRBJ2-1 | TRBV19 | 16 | CASSISSGSTYNEQFF
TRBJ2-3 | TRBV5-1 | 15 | CASSATSGSTDTQYF
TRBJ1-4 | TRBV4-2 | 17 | CASSQDSEYSTNEKLFF
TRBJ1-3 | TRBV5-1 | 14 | CASSLTGAGNTIYF
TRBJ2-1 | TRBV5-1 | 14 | CASSMTGAPNEQFF